The next 17 T cell receptor beta chains were all read from a single sample in a study of human T cells and chemical hapten exposure. Time point in this sample: patch test 2, 6 weeks after DPC sensitization. Treatment here: therapeutic diphenylcyclopropenone sensitization with weekly scalp DPC. MiXCR, run by TCRdb on the RACE reads, gives a single entry per CDR3 protein. The sample shows around 360,000 distinct CDR3 sequences, about 6.9% of them seen only once. Specimen: whole blood, collected in connection with sensitization to the hapten diphenylcyclopropenone (DPC). Receptors were obtained from a woman under 30 with alopecia areata. Some clones in this sample may be carry-over from other donors' samples.

The chain uses TRBV12-3 or TRBV12-4 and TRBJ2-7; 9 nucleotides line up with TRBD1. V dropped 4 bases and J dropped 3; count of bases not matched to a gene: 1. The CDR3 covers 13 residues. Here the CDR3 reads CASSSGQGYEQYF. The CDR3 region has the DNA TGTGCCAGCAGTTCGGGACAGGGCTACGAGCAGTACTTC.

In this sample, this clonotype turned up many times. This sequence joins TRBV4-2 and TRBJ2-3; D uncertain. Germline assignment: CDR1 LGHNA and CDR2 YNFKEQ. V shed 1 base and J shed 4 bases, with 9 bases lying between them. CDR3 length: 14 residues. The CDR3 is CASSQVSRPDTQYF. The CDR3 DNA reads as TGTGCCAGCAGCCAAGTAAGCCGCCCAGATACGCAGTATTTT.

The J gene is TRBJ2-6, the V gene TRBV25-1, with D possibly matching TRBD1 (5 bases). V gave up 5 bases and J gave up 0 bases, with 11 bases separating them. Germline CDR1 is MGHDK and CDR2 is SYGVNS. This CDR3 is 16 amino acids long. The CDR3 DNA is TGTGCCAGCAGTCCAGGGTTTGGCTCTGGGGCCAACGTCCTGACTTTC. It encodes CASSPGFGSGANVLTF.

This clonotype was seen ten or more times. The chain combines TRBV20-1 with TRBJ2-3; D unclear. This CDR3 is built from 14 residues. In germline, CDR1 is DFQATT, CDR2 SNEGSKA (reference sequence). V shed 1 base and J shed 1 base, with 9 bases lying between them. The CDR3 reads CSARAAVGTDTQYF. In nucleotides, the CDR3 is TGCAGTGCTAGAGCGGCGGTGGGCACAGATACGCAGTATTTT.

The chain carries TRBV5-5 and TRBJ1-2; 8 nucleotides agree with TRBD1. Germline CDR1 and CDR2: SGHKS and YYEKEE (reference sequence). CDR3 length: 15 residues. V lost 0 bases to trimming and J lost 6 bases; unmatched junction nucleotides: 7. The CDR3 DNA sequence: TGTGCCAGCAGCTTGGCGCCAGGGGGCGAGGATGGCTACACCTTC. Translated: CASSLAPGGEDGYTF.

The table lists this clonotype with many counts. J is TRBJ2-4 and V is TRBV23-1; D might be TRBD1 (6 bases). TRBV23-1 is marked as an open reading frame, function uncertain. V dropped 3 bases and J dropped 1 base, with 37 bases sitting between them. The CDR3 length is 24 residues. The CDR3 DNA sequence: TGCGCCAGCAGTCACCCCCAGGGGCTCGGCTACCTGGCCCCCCGAGCCGATGCCAAAAACATTCAGTACTTC. It is translated as CASSHPQGLGYLAPRADAKNIQYF.

The gene calls are TRBV12-3 or TRBV12-4 and TRBJ1-1; unclear D gene. This CDR3 region has 13 residues. Trimming took 5 bases from V and 4 from J, leaving 11 bases between them. CDR3 bases: TGTGCCAGCAGTCCGACCAGTATCACTGAAGCTTTCTTT. It encodes CASSPTSITEAFF.

The chain couples TRBV7-9 to TRBJ2-7, with D perhaps matching TRBD1 or TRBD2 (5 bases each). Germline assignment: CDR1 SEHNR and CDR2 FQNEAQ (reference sequence). This CDR3 has 12 amino acids. The V end lost 7 bases, the J end lost 3 bases, and 10 bases lay between the germline ends. For the CDR3, the DNA is TGTGCCAGCAAAGGGGACGGCTACGAGCAGTACTTC. This translates into CASKGDGYEQYF.

This clonotype was seen a few times. The CDR3 region is CASSQGANLGYTF. The CDR3 region has the DNA TGTGCCAGCAGCCAAGGAGCAAATCTCGGCTACACCTTC. The chain couples TRBV3-1 to TRBJ1-2, with D uncertain. Germline V lookup: CDR1 LGHDT, CDR2 YNNKEL (reference sequence). Trimming cost V 1 base and J 8 bases, with 11 bases left between them. This CDR3 contains 13 residues.

The sample holds a few counts of this clonotype. The rearrangement links TRBV12-5 to TRBJ2-1, with 9 bases matching TRBD1. Germline CDR1 reads LGHNT; CDR2 reads FRNRAP. With V trimmed by 2 bases and J by 5 bases, 7 bases remained unmatched. CDR3 size: 16 residues. The CDR3 reads CASGLRDRVGHNEQFF. The CDR3 DNA reads TGTGCTAGTGGTTTGCGGGACAGGGTCGGACACAATGAGCAGTTCTTC.

The chain joins TRBV4-3 to TRBJ2-1; weak D call: TRBD2 (6 bases). Germline lookup yields CDR1 LGHNA and CDR2 YSLEER. Trimming took off 6 bases at V and 7 bases at J, with 34 bases between the two ends. This CDR3 contains 20 residues. For the CDR3, the DNA is TGCGCCAGCAGTTCTGCGGGGACCCACTGGGGGATCACCTTAGCTAATGAGCAGTTCTTC. Amino acid sequence: CASSSAGTHWGITLANEQFF.

This clonotype has a count of ten or more. This chain connects TRBV7-3 to TRBJ2-1; perhaps TRBD1 as D (6 bases). V shed 0 bases and J shed 15 bases, with 30 bases lying between them. The CDR3 covers 18 residues. Germline V CDR1 and CDR2: SGHTA, FQGTGA. The CDR3 nucleotides read TGTGCCAGCAGCTTAACCAGCCGTTCGATGGGGGCTGGCGCCGGGGCGTTCTTC. This gives the protein CASSLTSRSMGAGAGAFF.

This clonotype was observed many times. The rearrangement uses TRBV15 and TRBJ2-6; 7 bases match TRBD1. In germline, CDR1 is LNHNV, CDR2 YYDKDF (reference sequence). The CDR3 is made up of 19 amino acids. V dropped 6 bases and J dropped 3; count of bases not matched to a gene: 17. The CDR3 DNA sequence: TGTGCCACCAGAAGACAGGGCTATTCTTTCAGTTATGGGGCCAACGTCCTGACTTTC. It yields the protein CATRRQGYSFSYGANVLTF. Filled out from reference TRBV15 and TRBJ2-6, the complete variable domain reads DAMVIQNPRYQVTQFGKPVTLSCSQTLNHNVMYWYQQKSSQAPKLLFHYYDKDFNNEADTPDNFQSRRPNTSFCFLDIRSPGLGDTAMYLCATRRQGYSFSYGANVLTFGAGSRLTVL.

This clonotype was observed many times. This chain uses TRBV7-8 with TRBJ1-5; D is undetermined. The CDR3 contains 13 residues. Trimming removed 3 bases at V and 7 bases at J, with 10 bases between. Germline V gene sequence: CDR1 SGHVS, CDR2 FQNEAQ. CDR3 in amino acids: CASSFSGKQPQHF. DNA of the CDR3: TGTGCCAGCAGCTTTTCGGGGAAACAGCCCCAGCATTTT.

This clonotype was picked up a small number of times. This chain joins TRBV10-3 and TRBJ2-6; D not resolved. V gave up 0 bases and J gave up 2 bases, with 2 bases separating them. The CDR3 spans 14 residues. Germline CDR1 ENHRY, CDR2 SYGVKD. In nucleotides, the CDR3 is TGTGCCATCAGTGAGTCGGCTGGGGCCAACGTCCTGACTTTC. It is translated as CAISESAGANVLTF.

This clonotype was recorded many times. J is TRBJ2-3 and V is TRBV5-1, with 8 bases fitting TRBD1. Germline V gene sequence: CDR1 SGHRS, CDR2 YFSETQ. CDR3 size: 17 residues. J gave up 2 bases and V 0 bases, and 8 bases lay outside the gene matches. The DNA of the CDR3 is TGCGCCAGCAGCTTGGTGCTCAGGGGGCGGAACACAGATACGCAGTATTTT. It translates to CASSLVLRGRNTDTQYF.

In this sample, this clonotype turned up many times. This chain joins TRBV29-1 and TRBJ1-4; D is ambiguous. Trimming shortened V by 6 bases and J by 8 bases, and 10 bases separated the two germline ends. This CDR3 is 11 amino acids long. Germline CDR1 is SQVTM and CDR2 is ANQGSEA. CDR3 sequence reads: CSVALTEKLFF. The CDR3 DNA follows: TGCAGCGTGGCCCTGACCGAAAAACTGTTTTTT.